Below, 24 T cell receptor beta chains from the same sample are listed, as sequenced in a study of T cells in localized non-small cell lung cancer. Only in-frame clones appear in the TCRdb table, and some are missing; sequencing was by immunoSEQ multiplex PCR. The data contain 10,000 to 12,000 clones, around 47% of them singletons. This specimen was lymph node tissue, taken before any cancer treatment. The receptors originated from a woman aged 35 to 69 with stage II squamous cell lung carcinoma.

The rearrangement links TRBV10-2 to TRBJ1-5; D ambiguous. CDR1 and CDR2 (germline): WSHSY, SAAADI. V gave up 3 bases and J gave up 2 bases, with 5 bases separating them. The CDR3 sequence is 13 residues long. The DNA for the CDR3 is TGCGCCAGCAGTGAAGGCCGCAATCAGCCCCAGCATTTT. Its protein product is CASSEGRNQPQHF.

Only a few counts were recorded for this clone. V and J are TRBV19 and TRBJ2-5, with 12 bases that match TRBD2. Unmatched junction bases numbered 9, after V lost 7 bases and J lost 0 bases. The CDR3 contains 17 residues. Per the germline V gene, CDR1 is LNHDA and CDR2 is SQIVND (reference sequence). CDR3 protein: CASKGLAGSQDQETQYF. CDR3 DNA: TGTGCCAGTAAAGGACTAGCGGGAAGTCAGGACCAAGAGACCCAGTACTTC.

V usage is TRBV30 and J usage is TRBJ1-2; 8 bases are shared with TRBD1. The CDR3 spans 11 residues. V dropped 8 bases and J dropped 3; count of bases not matched to a gene: 2. Looked up from germline, CDR1 is GTSNPN and CDR2 is SVGIG (reference sequence). CDR3 sequence reads: CATDRDYGYTF. The CDR3 DNA follows: TGTGCCACGGACAGGGACTATGGCTACACCTTC.

A few counts support this clone. Written as DNA, the CDR3 is TGTGCCAGCAGATCCGGGAGCTCCTACGAGCAGTACTTC. This sequence encodes CASRSGSSYEQYF. The V gene is TRBV8-2, the J gene TRBJ2-7; the table's TRBD2 call for D was not verified on the DNA. TRBV8-2 is assigned pseudogene status. This CDR3 region has 13 residues.

The V and J genes are TRBV18 and TRBJ1-5; the D gene is possibly TRBD1 (6 bases). The CDR3 has 13 residues. Trimming took 2 bases from V and 6 from J, leaving 8 bases between them. CDR1 and CDR2 (germline): KGHSH, LQKENI. The CDR3: CASSPGQSQPQHF. CDR3 nucleotide sequence: TGTGCCAGCTCACCAGGACAGTCTCAGCCCCAGCATTTT.

V is TRBV30 and J is TRBJ1-5; D remains unclear. Trimming pared 1 base from V and 0 bases from J, leaving 7 bases between. The V gene's germline CDR1 is GTSNPN and CDR2 SVGIG (reference sequence). The CDR3 runs to 14 residues. CDR3 in amino acids: CAWSEGTSNQPQHF. In nucleotides, the CDR3 is TGTGCCTGGAGTGAGGGAACTAGCAATCAGCCCCAGCATTTT.

The rearrangement links TRBV28 to TRBJ1-6; D is unresolved. CDR1 and CDR2 (germline): MDHEN, SYDVKM. There are 12 residues in the CDR3. The V end was cut by 11 bases, the J end by 7 bases, with 12 bases between. CDR3 nucleotide sequence: TGTGCCGGCGGGGAAGGGAATTCACCCCTCCACTTT. Encoded protein: CAGGEGNSPLHF.

In the case of this clone: An end of the junction differs from the germline gene, which may be a read error. This chain joins TRBV6-8 and TRBJ2-7; no clear D. The CDR3 is made up of 13 amino acids. CDR1 MNHGY and CDR2 SAAAGT come from the germline V gene. The CDR3 DNA is TGTGCCAGCAGACCCCCCGGTACGTACGAGCAATACTTC. Its translation is CASRPPGTYEQYF.

This clone has a handful of counts. The J gene is TRBJ2-1, the V gene TRBV2; possible D gene TRBD1, 6 bases. This CDR3 spans 14 amino acids. The germline gives CDR1 SNHLY, CDR2 FYNNEI. V was cut by 8 bases and J by 8 bases, with 19 bases left in between. Here the CDR3 reads CASAAGTTEDEQFF. CDR3 bases: TGTGCCAGCGCGGCCGGGACAACGGAAGATGAGCAGTTCTTC.

The sample holds a few counts of this clone. Other DNA variants within this sample encode the same CDR3. The V call is TRBV14, the J call TRBJ1-1; D not resolved. This CDR3 comprises 13 residues. The germline V gene has CDR1 SGHDN and CDR2 FVKESK. Trimming took off 2 bases at V and 5 bases at J, with 9 bases between the two ends. CDR3 sequence: CASSQSTRTEAFF. The CDR3 nucleotides read TGTGCCAGCAGCCAATCGACGAGAACTGAAGCTTTCTTT. The whole variable domain, filled in from reference TRBV14 and TRBJ1-1, reads EAGVTQFPSHSVIEKGQTVTLRCDPISGHDNLYWYRRVMGKEIKFLLHFVKESKQDESGMPNNRFLAERTGGTYSTLKVQPAELEDSGVYFCASSQSTRTEAFFGQGTRLTVV.

V gene TRBV14 combines with J gene TRBJ2-5; no reliable D call. This CDR3 has 12 amino acids. In germline, CDR1 is SGHDN, CDR2 FVKESK. V lost 6 bases, J lost 2 bases, and 7 bases lay in between. In nucleotides, the CDR3 is TGTGCCAGCAGTTTTTTACAAGAGACCCAGTACTTC. As protein: CASSFLQETQYF.

V usage is TRBV28 and J usage is TRBJ1-5; D is unclear. Trimming removed 6 bases at V and 1 base at J, with 10 bases between. CDR3 length equals 14 residues. Germline CDR1 reads MDHEN; CDR2 reads SYDVKM. In DNA, the CDR3 is TGTGCCAGCAGGGATTCTCGGAGCAATCAGCCCCAGCATTTT. It encodes CASRDSRSNQPQHF.

V gene TRBV9 combines with J gene TRBJ1-3, with unresolved D. Trimming removed 4 bases at V and 8 bases at J, with 13 bases between. CDR1 is SGDLS and CDR2 is YYNGEE in the germline V gene. The CDR3 is made up of 13 amino acids. DNA for the CDR3: TGTGCCAGCAGCTTCCGGGTTCGGGACACCATATATTTT. Encoded protein: CASSFRVRDTIYF.

A few counts support this clone. The rearrangement uses TRBV6-7 and TRBJ1-5, with TRBD1 identical over 7 bases. TRBV6-7 is sorted into the ORF group, with uncertain function. Trimming removed 6 bases from V and 2 bases from J; junction bases left unmatched: 7. The CDR3 has 15 amino acids. The CDR3 DNA reads TGTGCCAGCAGCCGGACAGGCCAAGGCAATCAGCCCCAGCATTTT. Its protein is CASSRTGQGNQPQHF.

The J gene is TRBJ1-2, the V gene TRBV6-7; TRBD1 might be the D (5 bases). TRBV6-7 is known as an ORF, though its function is uncertain. CDR3 size: 13 residues. Trimming removed 5 bases at V and 5 bases at J, with 12 bases between. The CDR3 DNA is TGTGCCAGCAGTGAAGCCTCAGGGTATGGCTACACCTTC. Its protein is CASSEASGYGYTF.

This clone appeared a single time. The chain combines TRBV15 with TRBJ1-4; tentative D call: TRBD1 (5 bases). The CDR3 totals 17 residues. Germline V CDR1 and CDR2: LNHNV, YYDKDF (reference sequence). V dropped 2 bases and J dropped 0 bases, with 13 bases sitting between them. CDR3 amino acids: CATSRLGGPATNEKLFF. The CDR3 DNA reads TGTGCCACCAGCAGACTTGGGGGACCTGCAACTAATGAAAAACTGTTTTTT.

This clone was picked up a small number of times. This chain joins TRBV11-3 and TRBJ2-7; possibly TRBD1 for D (5 bases). With 5 bases removed from V and 3 bases from J, the gap between germline ends came to 17 bases. This CDR3 has 15 residues. Germline V gene data show CDR1 as SGHNT and CDR2 as YENEEA. The CDR3 protein is CASSRFKGPDYEQYF. CDR3 nucleotides: TGTGCCAGCAGCCGCTTTAAGGGGCCCGACTACGAGCAGTACTTC. Together with reference TRBV11-3 and TRBJ2-7, the CDR3 gives the full variable domain: EAGVVQSPRYKIIEKKQPVAFWCNPISGHNTLYWYLQNLGQGPELLIRYENEEAVDDSQLPKDRFSAERLKGVDSTLKIQPAELGDSAVYLCASSRFKGPDYEQYFGPGTRLTVT.

The J gene is TRBJ1-2, the V gene TRBV15; no reliable D call. The CDR3 sequence is 17 residues long. The V end lost 0 bases, the J end lost 4 bases, and 18 bases lay between the germline ends. Germline V gene sequence: CDR1 LNHNV, CDR2 YYDKDF (reference sequence). The DNA for the CDR3 is TGTGCCACCAGCAGAGATCTTTCAACTTTAGGAGGCTATGGCTACACCTTC. Translation: CATSRDLSTLGGYGYTF.

This clone was seen a few times. The V call is TRBV6-7, the J call TRBJ2-2, with TRBD1 as a possible D gene (6 bases). TRBV6-7 is designated an ORF whose function remains uncertain. V gave up 5 bases and J gave up 4 bases, with 20 bases separating them. The CDR3 consists of 17 residues. The CDR3 DNA reads TGTGCCAGCAGTGAAAAGGTGGGATGGGGGCTCACCGGGGAGCTGTTTTTT. It translates to CASSEKVGWGLTGELFF.

V is TRBV27 and J is TRBJ1-5; no clear D gene. This CDR3 has 14 amino acids. Germline CDR1 reads MNHEY; CDR2 reads SMNVEV (reference sequence). V dropped 5 bases and J dropped 5 bases, with 13 bases sitting between them. CDR3 sequence: CASSPLGPYQPQHF. The DNA of the CDR3 is TGTGCCAGCAGTCCCCTCGGGCCCTATCAGCCCCAGCATTTT.

The genes are TRBV28 and TRBJ1-6, with D hard to call. This CDR3 comprises 16 residues. Trimming stripped 5 bases from V and 0 bases from J, with 11 bases between. Germline CDR1 is MDHEN and CDR2 is SYDVKM. In DNA, the CDR3 is TGTGCCAGCAGTAATCAAGGGAGCTCCTATAATTCACCCCTCCACTTT. Its translation is CASSNQGSSYNSPLHF.

This clone has only a few counts. The V and J genes are TRBV6-8 and TRBJ1-3, with D uncertain. Germline-derived CDR1 and CDR2 are MNHGY and SAAAGT. Trimming stripped 7 bases from V and 1 base from J, with 8 bases between. CDR3 length: 13 residues. The CDR3 DNA sequence: TGTGCCAGCAATTGGGTTTCTGGAAACACCATATATTTT. Residues: CASNWVSGNTIYF.

This chain uses TRBV6-8 with TRBJ1-1; D not resolved. Germline CDR1 is MNHGY and CDR2 is SAAAGT. This CDR3 has 15 residues. Between the trimmed V and J ends, which lost 5 bases and 3 bases, there was a span of 16 bases. CDR3 amino acids: CASSQLLDADTEAFF. CDR3 DNA sequence: TGTGCCAGCAGTCAGCTTTTGGACGCGGACACTGAAGCTTTCTTT.

The gene calls are TRBV11-1 and TRBJ1-2; no definite D call. Germline lookup yields CDR1 SGHAT and CDR2 FQDESV (reference sequence). This CDR3 spans 14 amino acids. Trimming took off 3 bases at V and 7 bases at J, with 15 bases between the two ends. The CDR3 DNA reads as TGTGCCAGCAGCTTGGCGGGCAGAAGGGCTGGCTACACCTTC. This encodes CASSLAGRRAGYTF.